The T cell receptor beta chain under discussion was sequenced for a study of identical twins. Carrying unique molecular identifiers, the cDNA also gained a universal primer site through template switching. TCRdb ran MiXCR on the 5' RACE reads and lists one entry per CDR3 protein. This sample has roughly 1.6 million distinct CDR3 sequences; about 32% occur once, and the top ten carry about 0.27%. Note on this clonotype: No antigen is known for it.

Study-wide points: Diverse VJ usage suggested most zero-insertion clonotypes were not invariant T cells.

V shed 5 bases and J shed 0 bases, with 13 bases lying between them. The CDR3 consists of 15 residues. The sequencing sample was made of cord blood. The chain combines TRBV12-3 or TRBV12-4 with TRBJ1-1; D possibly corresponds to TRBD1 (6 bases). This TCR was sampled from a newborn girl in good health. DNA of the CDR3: TGTGCCAGCAGTCGGGGGCGGGGACTGAACACTGAAGCTTTCTTT. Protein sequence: CASSRGRGLNTEAFF.